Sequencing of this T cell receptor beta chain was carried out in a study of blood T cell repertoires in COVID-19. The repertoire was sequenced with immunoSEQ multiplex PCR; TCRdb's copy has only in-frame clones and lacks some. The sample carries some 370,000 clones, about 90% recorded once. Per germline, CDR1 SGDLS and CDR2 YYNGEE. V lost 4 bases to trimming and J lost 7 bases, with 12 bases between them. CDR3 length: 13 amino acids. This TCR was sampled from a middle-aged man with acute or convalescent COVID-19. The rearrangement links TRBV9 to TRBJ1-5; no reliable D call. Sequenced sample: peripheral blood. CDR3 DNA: TGTGCCAGCAGCTCGAACCCTAGCCAGCCCCAGCATTTT. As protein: CASSSNPSQPQHF.